This T cell receptor beta chain was identified in a study of somatic mutations in cytotoxic T cells in rheumatoid arthritis. Overall study results and limits: Rheumatoid arthritis patients showed CD8+ clonality increasing with age, unlike healthy controls. Measured CD8+ T-cell clonality, a value compared between rheumatoid arthritis patients and age-matched healthy controls, did not differ significantly.

Profiling relied on immunoSEQ multiplex PCR, and the TCRdb table lists in-frame clones only, not all of them. The data hold over 15,000 clones, with approximately 80% observed a single time. CDR3 length: 16 residues. Germline V gene lookup returns CDR1 SGHAT and CDR2 FQNNGV. Between the trimmed V and J ends, which lost 5 bases and 1 base, there was a span of 17 bases. On this clone: Its target is not known.

The rearrangement joins TRBV11-2 to TRBJ1-1; weak D call: TRBD1 (5 bases). The TCR was taken from an adult with rheumatoid arthritis. Material for sequencing was CD8+ T cells sorted from blood. The CDR3 DNA reads as TGTGCCAGCAGCCCCCGGTCAGGGAGGGCGAACACTGAAGCTTTCTTT. Protein: CASSPRSGRANTEAFF.